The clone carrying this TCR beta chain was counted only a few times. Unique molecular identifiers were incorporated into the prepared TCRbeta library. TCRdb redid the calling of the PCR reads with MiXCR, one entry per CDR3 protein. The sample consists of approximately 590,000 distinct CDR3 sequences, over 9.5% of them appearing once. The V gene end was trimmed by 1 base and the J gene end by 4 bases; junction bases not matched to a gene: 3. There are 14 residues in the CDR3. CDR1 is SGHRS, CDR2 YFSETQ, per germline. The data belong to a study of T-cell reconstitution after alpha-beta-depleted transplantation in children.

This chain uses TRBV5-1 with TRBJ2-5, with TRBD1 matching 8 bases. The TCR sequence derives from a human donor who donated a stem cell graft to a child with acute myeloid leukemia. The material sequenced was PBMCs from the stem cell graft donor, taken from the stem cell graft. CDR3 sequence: CASSLTTGGETQYF. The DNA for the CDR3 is TGCGCCAGCAGCTTGACAACAGGGGGAGAGACCCAGTACTTC.